The 28 T cell receptor beta chains below all came from one sample that was sequenced in a study of shared clonotypes between healthy human individuals. Assay: immunoSEQ multiplex PCR; the TCRdb copy retains only in-frame clones and omits some. Here the sample spans 450,000 to 500,000 clones, 79% being singletons. Sequenced input: PBMCs. Receptor source: a middle-aged woman in good health. Some clones in this sample may be carry-over from other donors' samples.

The V and J genes are TRBV10-3 and TRBJ2-5, with D hard to call. The DNA end is a closer match to TRBJ2-7, so the J assignment may be wrong. The CDR3 contains 13 residues. CDR1 ENHRY and CDR2 SYGVKD come from the germline V gene. The CDR3 DNA reads as TGTGCCATCAGTGGACTTTTGTGGGACGAGCAGTACTTC. It codes for CAISGLLWDEQYF.

The chain links TRBV11-3 to TRBJ2-3, with 8 bases fitting TRBD1. Germline V CDR1 and CDR2: SGHNT, YENEEA. This CDR3 spans 15 amino acids. V lost 5 bases and J lost 1; bases outside the gene matches: 5. CDR3 in amino acids: CASSPGTGRTDTQYF. The CDR3 coding sequence is TGTGCCAGCAGCCCTGGGACAGGTCGCACAGATACGCAGTATTTT.

This chain connects TRBV28 to TRBJ1-2; D not resolved. The CDR3 length is 12 residues. Trimming took off 3 bases at V and 8 bases at J, with 10 bases between the two ends. Per the germline V gene, CDR1 is MDHEN and CDR2 is SYDVKM. CDR3 region: CASSLSGEGYTF. Here the CDR3 DNA reads TGTGCCAGCAGTTTGTCTGGGGAAGGCTACACCTTC.

The chain is built from TRBV15 and TRBJ2-4, with TRBD2 matching over 7 bases. The germline CDR1 and CDR2 sequences are LNHNV and YYDKDF (reference sequence). J gave up 0 bases and V 3 bases, and 2 bases lay outside the gene matches. CDR3 size: 15 residues. The CDR3 reads CATSRVAGAKNIQYF. CDR3 sequence (DNA): TGTGCCACCAGCAGGGTAGCGGGAGCCAAAAACATTCAGTACTTC.

This rearrangement joins TRBV27 to TRBJ2-1; D remains ambiguous. V gave up 3 bases and J gave up 7 bases, with 7 bases separating them. The CDR3 spans 12 residues. The V gene's germline CDR1 is MNHEY and CDR2 SMNVEV (reference sequence). The DNA for the CDR3 is TGTGCCAGCAGTTTTTCCCGGAATGAGCAGTTCTTC. Translation: CASSFSRNEQFF.

The V call is TRBV4-2, the J call TRBJ2-7; 10 bases align to TRBD2. The germline CDR1 and CDR2 sequences are LGHNA and YNFKEQ. CDR3 size: 14 residues. Unmatched junction bases numbered 2, after V lost 0 bases and J lost 6 bases. The CDR3 sequence: CASSQEVAGGEQYF. The CDR3 coding sequence is TGTGCCAGCAGCCAAGAGGTAGCGGGAGGCGAGCAGTACTTC.

CDR3 sequence (DNA): TGTGCCAGCAGCTTCTACGGGACTAGACAATACAATGAGCAGTTCTTC. This sequence encodes CASSFYGTRQYNEQFF. This chain uses TRBV7-9 with TRBJ2-1; 8 positions match TRBD2. Germline V gene sequence: CDR1 SEHNR, CDR2 FQNEAQ (reference sequence). V lost 3 bases, J lost 4 bases, and 8 bases stayed unmatched. This CDR3 comprises 16 residues.

This rearrangement joins TRBV19 to TRBJ1-3, with D perhaps TRBD1 (5 bases). The V end lost 6 bases, the J end lost 3 bases, and 15 bases lay between the germline ends. Germline CDR1 reads LNHDA; CDR2 reads SQIVND (reference sequence). CDR3 length equals 15 residues. The CDR3 bases are TGTGCCAGTAGCAAAGGGACGTATAGTGGAAACACCATATATTTT. Translating it yields CASSKGTYSGNTIYF.

V usage is TRBV5-6 and J usage is TRBJ2-7, with D unresolved. Germline V gene sequence: CDR1 SGHDT, CDR2 YYEEEE. Deletions cut 1 base from V and 3 bases from J, with 8 bases between. The CDR3 sequence is 13 residues long. CDR3 DNA sequence: TGTGCCAGCAGCTTGCTAGGATTCTACGAGCAGTACTTC. Translated, it gives CASSLLGFYEQYF.

This sequence joins TRBV5-1 and TRBJ2-6, with 7 bases fitting TRBD1. The CDR3 length is 15 residues. The germline V gene encodes CDR1 SGHRS and CDR2 YFSETQ. Unmatched junction bases numbered 3, after V lost 6 bases and J lost 0 bases. The DNA of the CDR3 is TGCGCCAGCACCCCAGGGGGCTCTGGGGCCAACGTCCTGACTTTC. It encodes CASTPGGSGANVLTF.

This chain uses TRBV20-1 with TRBJ2-1; 7 bases match TRBD2. The CDR3 has 10 residues. J gave up 9 bases and V 6 bases, and 2 bases lay outside the gene matches. Per germline, CDR1 DFQATT and CDR2 SNEGSKA (reference sequence). Here the CDR3 DNA reads TGCAGTGCAGAGCGGGGTGAGCAGTTCTTC. It specifies CSAERGEQFF.

At least ten counts were recorded for this clone. The chain uses TRBV4-1 and TRBJ2-3, with D tentatively TRBD1 or TRBD2 (5 bases each). V gave up 5 bases and J gave up 0 bases, with 18 bases separating them. The CDR3 length is 17 residues. Germline CDR1 is MGHRA and CDR2 is YSYEKL. The CDR3 protein is CASSDVGAITSTDTQYF. Here the CDR3 DNA reads TGCGCCAGCAGCGACGTCGGGGCGATTACTAGCACAGATACGCAGTATTTT.

The chain has TRBV7-9 and TRBJ1-3; 7 bases map to TRBD1. There are 14 residues in the CDR3. The germline V gene has CDR1 SEHNR and CDR2 FQNEAQ (reference sequence). V gave up 8 bases and J gave up 11 bases; unmatched junction bases: 15. The CDR3 region has the DNA TGTGCCAGCGGGGAGTCTCAGGGGGTCGGTGCCATATATTTT. Translating gives CASGESQGVGAIYF.

This clone was counted a few times. The chain carries TRBV5-1 and TRBJ2-7; 7 positions match TRBD1. This CDR3 is 15 amino acids long. Germline V gene data show CDR1 as SGHRS and CDR2 as YFSETQ. The V and J ends lost 0 bases and 1 base, in that order; junction bases with no gene match: 4. The CDR3 loop is CASSLAPTGSYEQYF. CDR3 DNA: TGCGCCAGCAGCTTGGCCCCGACAGGGTCCTACGAGCAGTACTTC.

The rearrangement uses TRBV10-3 and TRBJ1-1; D is unresolved. Germline V gives CDR1 ENHRY, CDR2 SYGVKD. This CDR3 comprises 13 residues. Between the trimmed V and J ends, which lost 4 bases and 1 base, there was a span of 7 bases. CDR3 nucleotides: TGTGCCATCAGTGGCCGGCAGAACACTGAAGCTTTCTTT. Protein: CAISGRQNTEAFF.

V gene TRBV11-2 combines with J gene TRBJ2-7, with D unresolved. The germline gives CDR1 SGHAT, CDR2 FQNNGV. The CDR3 spans 16 residues. V was trimmed by 4 bases and J by 0 bases, leaving 16 bases between them. The CDR3 region is CASSYNPGSVSYEQYF. The CDR3 DNA sequence: TGTGCCAGCAGCTATAATCCTGGATCGGTCTCCTACGAGCAGTACTTC. The whole variable domain, filled in from reference TRBV11-2 and TRBJ2-7, reads EAGVAQSPRYKIIEKRQSVAFWCNPISGHATLYWYQQILGQGPKLLIQFQNNGVVDDSQLPKDRFSAERLKGVDSTLKIQPAKLEDSAVYLCASSYNPGSVSYEQYFGPGTRLTVT.

V and J are TRBV15 and TRBJ2-5; D unclear. CDR1 is LNHNV, CDR2 YYDKDF, per germline (reference sequence). V gave up 3 bases and J gave up 2 bases, with 10 bases separating them. The length of the CDR3 is 14 residues. In nucleotides, the CDR3 is TGTGCCACCAGCAGGTCCTCGTCGCAAGAGACCCAGTACTTC. Amino acid sequence: CATSRSSSQETQYF. The variable domain in full, with the rest retrieved from reference TRBV15 and TRBJ2-5, is DAMVIQNPRYQVTQFGKPVTLSCSQTLNHNVMYWYQQKSSQAPKLLFHYYDKDFNNEADTPDNFQSRRPNTSFCFLDIRSPGLGDTAMYLCATSRSSSQETQYFGPGTRLLVL.

The V gene is TRBV19, the J gene TRBJ2-1; TRBD1 matches 10 bases. Looked up from germline, CDR1 is LNHDA and CDR2 is SQIVND (reference sequence). J was trimmed by 8 bases and V by 2 bases; bases with no gene match: 6. The CDR3 is 15 amino acids. CDR3 DNA sequence: TGTGCCAGTAGTATAAGGACGGGGACAGGGGATGAGCAGTTCTTC. Translated: CASSIRTGTGDEQFF.

V usage is TRBV6-5 and J usage is TRBJ2-3, with 8 nucleotides matching TRBD2. The CDR3 runs 14 residues. CDR1 is MNHEY, CDR2 SVGAGI, per germline. V dropped 5 bases and J dropped 4; count of bases not matched to a gene: 5. The CDR3 bases are TGTGCCAGCAGTCAGCGGGAGAACTCAGATACGCAGTATTTT. Translating gives CASSQRENSDTQYF.

The chain uses TRBV10-2 and TRBJ2-7; 7 bases agree with TRBD2. Germline lookup yields CDR1 WSHSY and CDR2 SAAADI. CDR3 length: 13 amino acids. Trimming cost V 8 bases and J 1 base; bases outside gene matches: 5. The CDR3 DNA follows: TGCGCCAGCGGGGACTACCATTCCTACGAGCAGTACTTC. It translates to CASGDYHSYEQYF.

The gene calls are TRBV2 and TRBJ2-3, with D possibly being TRBD2 (6 bases). Per germline, CDR1 SNHLY and CDR2 FYNNEI. This CDR3 is 14 amino acids long. Between the trimmed V and J ends, which lost 6 bases and 4 bases, there was a span of 14 bases. The CDR3 DNA reads as TGTGCCAGCAGCAGTGGAGTAGCGGCAGATACGCAGTATTTT. It is translated as CASSSGVAADTQYF.

The chain is built from TRBV28 and TRBJ1-5, with a possible D match to TRBD1 (5 bases). Deletions cut 3 bases from V and 6 bases from J, with 15 bases between. The CDR3 extends over 15 amino acids. CDR1 MDHEN and CDR2 SYDVKM come from the germline V gene. CDR3 amino acids: CASSFFRGAGQPQHF. CDR3 sequence (DNA): TGTGCCAGCAGTTTTTTCCGGGGCGCGGGTCAGCCCCAGCATTTT.

This chain joins TRBV25-1 and TRBJ2-2; D is ambiguous. Trimming shortened V by 3 bases and J by 6 bases, and 8 bases separated the two germline ends. The germline V gene encodes CDR1 MGHDK and CDR2 SYGVNS. The CDR3 spans 13 residues. CDR3 DNA sequence: TGTGCCAGCAGTGATGCCTTCGCCGGGGAGCTGTTTTTT. Translated, it gives CASSDAFAGELFF.

The J gene is TRBJ2-7, the V gene TRBV19, with 8 bases aligning to TRBD1. The germline V gene has CDR1 LNHDA and CDR2 SQIVND (reference sequence). V shed 7 bases and J 0 bases; nucleotides not matched to a gene: 5. The CDR3 loop spans 14 amino acids. CDR3 bases: TGTGCCAGTACCCCGCAGGGGGCCTCCTACGAGCAGTACTTC. Protein: CASTPQGASYEQYF.

This chain's CDR3 is CASSFGQGHNQPQHF. For the CDR3, the DNA is TGTGCCAGCAGCTTCGGACAGGGCCACAATCAGCCCCAGCATTTT. This chain connects TRBV7-9 to TRBJ1-5; TRBD1 matches 8 bases. Trimming at V came to 3 bases and at J to 3 bases, leaving 4 bases not matched to a gene. This CDR3 has 15 amino acids. Germline values: CDR1 SEHNR, CDR2 FQNEAQ (reference sequence).

The count of this clone is one. J is TRBJ2-1 and V is TRBV27; 9 positions match TRBD2. V lost 7 bases and J lost 8; bases outside the gene matches: 15. This CDR3 is 16 amino acids long. Looked up from germline, CDR1 is MNHEY and CDR2 is SMNVEV (reference sequence). The CDR3 region has the DNA TGTGCCAGCAATTTCTCCGACGCGGGAGGGCCGCATGAGCAGTTCTTC. It is translated as CASNFSDAGGPHEQFF.

The CDR3 protein is CASSPTNQPQHF. The CDR3 DNA is TGTGCCAGCAGCCCTACCAATCAGCCCCAGCATTTT. The rearrangement joins TRBV7-2 to TRBJ1-5; D unclear. Germline V CDR1 and CDR2: SGHTA, FQGNSA. This CDR3 has 12 residues. The V gene lost 5 bases and the J gene lost 3 bases, with 5 bases spanning the gap.

About this clone: Other nucleotide sequences in the sample specify the same CDR3. The gene calls are TRBV7-3 and TRBJ1-5; weak D call: TRBD1 (6 bases). V was cut by 4 bases and J by 4 bases, with 8 bases left in between. The CDR3 has 13 residues. CDR1 is SGHTA, CDR2 FQGTGA, per germline. The CDR3 DNA reads TGTGCCAGCAGCTCCGACAGGAATCAGCCCCAGCATTTT. As protein: CASSSDRNQPQHF.